The 2 T cell receptor beta chains below were found in one sample sequenced in a study of neurological immune-mediated disorders. TCRdb used MiXCR to reprocess the 5' RACE reads, holding one entry per CDR3 protein. This table holds tens of thousands of distinct CDR3 sequences, over 9% found once. Sequencing input: PBMCs. Every receptor here comes from a woman between 25 and 40 years old with HTLV-1-associated myelopathy (HAM/TSP).

This clonotype came up many times. The gene calls are TRBV18 and TRBJ1-6, with D unclear. V was cut by 8 bases and J by 0 bases, with 5 bases left in between. Germline assignment: CDR1 KGHSH and CDR2 LQKENI. The CDR3 is 13 amino acids. The CDR3 nucleotides read TGTGCCAGCCGGCCCTCCTATAATTCACCCCTCCACTTT. It codes for CASRPSYNSPLHF.

The table lists this clonotype with many counts. This sequence joins TRBV7-2 and TRBJ2-2, with D hard to call. The germline V and J ends were trimmed by 1 base and 3 bases, with 12 bases remaining between them. Germline V gene lookup returns CDR1 SGHTA and CDR2 FQGNSA. This CDR3 is 16 amino acids long. The CDR3 loop is CASSLDPRLYTGELFF. The CDR3 nucleotides are TGTGCCAGCAGCTTAGACCCGCGACTTTACACCGGGGAGCTGTTTTTT. The full variable domain, its missing parts supplied by reference TRBV7-2 and TRBJ2-2, is GAGVSQSPSNKVTEKGKDVELRCDPISGHTALYWYRQSLGQGLEFLIYFQGNSAPDKSGLPSDRFSAERTGGSVSTLTIQRTQQEDSAVYLCASSLDPRLYTGELFFGEGSRLTVL.